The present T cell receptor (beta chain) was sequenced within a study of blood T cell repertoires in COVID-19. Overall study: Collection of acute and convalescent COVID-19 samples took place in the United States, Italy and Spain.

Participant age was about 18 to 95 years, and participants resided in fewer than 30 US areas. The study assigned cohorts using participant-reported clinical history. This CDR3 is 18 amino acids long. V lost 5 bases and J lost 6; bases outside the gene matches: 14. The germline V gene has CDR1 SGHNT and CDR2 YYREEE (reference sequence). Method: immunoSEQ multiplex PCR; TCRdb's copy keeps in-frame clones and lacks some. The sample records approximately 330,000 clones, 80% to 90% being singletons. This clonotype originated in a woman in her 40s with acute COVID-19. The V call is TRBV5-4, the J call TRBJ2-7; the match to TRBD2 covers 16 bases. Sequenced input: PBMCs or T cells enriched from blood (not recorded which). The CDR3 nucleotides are TGTGCCAGCAGTTCGCCGCCGGGACTAGCGGGGGGGGCGCTCGAGCAGTACTTC. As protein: CASSSPPGLAGGALEQYF.